These 8 T cell receptor beta chains share one sample of origin, sequenced in a study of graft-versus-host responses after intestinal transplantation (dated by TCRdb to 2020 to 2022). Receptors were amplified or captured by the immunoSEQ multiplex PCR assay. What TCRdb holds here is the immuneACCESS table cut down to in-frame rearrangements. Part of the clones is not present; checked against another copy, under half of the missing clones reflect an unresolved V gene, and the others are unexplained. This sample has 25,000 to 35,000 clones in its table, and 90% to 95% of those were observed once. Approximately 0.77% of the sample rests with the top ten. This sample comprised PBMCs, obtained just over 65 days after intestinal transplant. All receptors come from a human patient who received an intestinal transplant, so some T cells may come from the graft donor.

CDR3: CASSYLGGSNYGYTF. The CDR3 DNA follows: TGTGCCAGCAGCTACCTAGGGGGCTCTAACTATGGCTACACCTTC. The gene calls are TRBV5-4 and TRBJ1-2; 7 positions agree with TRBD1. Germline loops: CDR1 SGHNT, CDR2 YYREEE (reference sequence). Unmatched junction bases numbered 5, after V lost 3 bases and J lost 0 bases. The CDR3 sequence is 15 residues long.

V is TRBV7-9 and J is TRBJ2-7; D is unresolved. V gave up 3 bases and J gave up 2 bases, with 11 bases separating them. Germline V gene sequence: CDR1 SEHNR, CDR2 FQNEAQ (reference sequence). This CDR3 contains 14 residues. CDR3 DNA: TGTGCCAGCAGCTTGAGGCTAGAGCCCTACGAGCAGTACTTC. This translates into CASSLRLEPYEQYF.

This sequence joins TRBV6-5 and TRBJ1-3; D gene unclear. This CDR3 spans 15 amino acids. The germline V and J ends were trimmed by 5 bases and 8 bases, with 19 bases remaining between them. Germline CDR1 reads MNHEY; CDR2 reads SVGAGI. The CDR3 region is CASSPEQQISDTIYF. CDR3 nucleotides: TGTGCCAGCAGTCCAGAACAGCAGATCTCGGACACCATATATTTT.

The chain uses TRBV5-1 and TRBJ2-7, with D maybe TRBD2 (5 bases). V lost 0 bases and J lost 2, with 9 bases in between. Germline V gene data show CDR1 as SGHRS and CDR2 as YFSETQ. This CDR3 spans 14 amino acids. The CDR3 sequence: CASSLEAGAYEQYF. CDR3 bases: TGCGCCAGCAGCTTGGAGGCGGGCGCCTACGAGCAGTACTTC.

The rearrangement joins TRBV5-4 to TRBJ2-7; 9 nucleotides agree with TRBD2. V lost 0 bases, J lost 0 bases, and 10 bases stayed unmatched. From germline, CDR1 is SGHNT and CDR2 YYREEE (reference sequence). The CDR3 is 18 amino acids. This CDR3 is CASSLAGIAGASSYEQYF. In DNA, the CDR3 is TGTGCCAGCAGCTTGGCCGGAATAGCGGGGGCCAGCTCCTACGAGCAGTACTTC.

The chain couples TRBV6-6 to TRBJ2-3, with 10 bases matching TRBD2. The CDR3 runs 13 residues. Trimming removed 9 bases from V and 4 bases from J; junction bases left unmatched: 4. Germline values: CDR1 MNHNY, CDR2 SVGAGI (reference sequence). The CDR3 DNA sequence: TGTGCCAGTTTAGCGGGAGGAGCAGATACGCAGTATTTT. Translation: CASLAGGADTQYF.

V gene TRBV7-7 combines with J gene TRBJ2-1; 13 nucleotides match TRBD2. This CDR3 is 17 amino acids long. Germline loops: CDR1 SSHAT, CDR2 FNYEAQ (reference sequence). V shed 5 bases, J shed 7 bases, and the junction held 11 bases outside the gene matches. The CDR3 sequence is CASSPKGLAGPQNEQFF. The CDR3 bases are TGTGCCAGCAGCCCCAAGGGACTAGCGGGGCCGCAAAATGAGCAGTTCTTC.

This clone occurred once. This chain joins TRBV7-7 and TRBJ2-2, with TRBD1 identical over 10 bases. The junction had 2 bases not matched to a gene; V was cut back by 4 bases and J by 6 bases. This CDR3 is 14 amino acids long. Germline CDR1 is SSHAT and CDR2 is FNYEAQ (reference sequence). CDR3: CASSWDRGSGELFF. The CDR3 DNA reads TGTGCCAGCAGCTGGGACAGGGGATCCGGGGAGCTGTTTTTT.